This TCR beta chain was sequenced during a study of OX40 agonist ivuxolimab in advanced cancers. Study-wide results and caveats: Researchers report that CD8+ T cells had, on average, more expanded clones than CD4+. Also present in some nonresponders was a low level of normalized T-cell clonal expansion.

Germline values: CDR1 SGHNT, CDR2 YYREEE (reference sequence). V dropped 3 bases and J dropped 4; count of bases not matched to a gene: 16. CDR3 length equals 19 residues. As concerns this clone: Its antigen is unknown.

The sampling schedule covered blood at baseline, cycle 4 day 1, and cycle 7 day 1. TCRdb's copy holds only in-frame clones and misses some; the assay was immunoSEQ multiplex PCR. The sample contains 55,000 to 70,000 clones, about 85% of which appear only once. This TCR was sampled from an adult with an advanced solid tumor such as melanoma, head and neck, liver or kidney cancer. The chain combines TRBV5-4 with TRBJ2-2; 9 bases fit TRBD2. Sample: CD4+ or CD8+ T cells sorted from blood, taken in a trial of the OX40 agonist ivuxolimab. The CDR3 DNA is TGTGCCAGCAGCTCGGGCCTAGGCGGGGGGGCCCAGGGCACCGGGGAGCTGTTTTTT. This gives the protein CASSSGLGGGAQGTGELFF.